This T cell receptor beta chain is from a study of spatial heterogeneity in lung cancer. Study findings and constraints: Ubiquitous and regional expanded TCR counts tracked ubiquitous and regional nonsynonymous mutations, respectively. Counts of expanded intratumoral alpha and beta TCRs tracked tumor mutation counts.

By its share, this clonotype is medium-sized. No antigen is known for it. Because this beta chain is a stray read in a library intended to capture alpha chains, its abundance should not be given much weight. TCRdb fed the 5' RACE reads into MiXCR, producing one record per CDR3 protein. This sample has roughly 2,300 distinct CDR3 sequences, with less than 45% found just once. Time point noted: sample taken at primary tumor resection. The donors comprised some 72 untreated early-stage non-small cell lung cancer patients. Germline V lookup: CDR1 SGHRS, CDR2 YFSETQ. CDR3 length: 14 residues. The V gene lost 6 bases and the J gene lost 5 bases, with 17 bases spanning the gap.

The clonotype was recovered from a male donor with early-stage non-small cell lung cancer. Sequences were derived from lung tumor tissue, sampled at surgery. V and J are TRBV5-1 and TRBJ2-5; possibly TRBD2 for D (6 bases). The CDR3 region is CASNRGGGEETQYF. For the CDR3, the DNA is TGCGCCAGCAACCGGGGAGGAGGTGAGGAGACCCAGTACTTC. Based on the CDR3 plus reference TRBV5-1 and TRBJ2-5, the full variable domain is KAGVTQTPRYLIKTRGQQVTLSCSPISGHRSVSWYQQTPGQGLQFLFEYFSETQRNKGNFPGRFSGRQFSNSRSEMNVSTLELGDSALYLCASNRGGGEETQYFGPGTRLLVL.